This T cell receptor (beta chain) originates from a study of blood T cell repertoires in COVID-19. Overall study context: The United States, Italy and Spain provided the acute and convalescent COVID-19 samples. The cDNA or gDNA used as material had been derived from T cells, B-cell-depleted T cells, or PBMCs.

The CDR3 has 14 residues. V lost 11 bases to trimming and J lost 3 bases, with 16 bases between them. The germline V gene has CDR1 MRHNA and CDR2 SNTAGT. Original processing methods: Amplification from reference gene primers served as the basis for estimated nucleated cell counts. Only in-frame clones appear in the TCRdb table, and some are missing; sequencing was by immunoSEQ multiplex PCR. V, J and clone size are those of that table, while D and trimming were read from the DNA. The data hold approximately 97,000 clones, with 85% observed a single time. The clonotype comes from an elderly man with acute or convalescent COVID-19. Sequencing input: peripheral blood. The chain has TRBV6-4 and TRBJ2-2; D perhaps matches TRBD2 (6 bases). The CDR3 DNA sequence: TGTGCCTCCCAGCCGACGGGAGACACCGGGGAGCTGTTTTTT. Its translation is CASQPTGDTGELFF.